In its sample, the clone carrying this T cell receptor beta chain was seen a few times. Libraries were prepared by immunoSEQ multiplex PCR; TCRdb keeps only in-frame clonotypes and omits some of them. The sample has 65,000 to 90,000 clones, roughly 86% seen once. The sample originates from a study of radiotherapy plus CTLA-4 blockade in lung cancer. Germline lookup yields CDR1 GTSNPN and CDR2 SVGIG (reference sequence). Trimming removed 2 bases from V and 6 bases from J; junction bases left unmatched: 7. CDR3 size: 15 residues. The receptor was derived from a human donor with non-small cell lung cancer who had stable disease on radiotherapy plus ipilimumab. Sequencing was performed on peripheral blood, taken from a patient treated with radiotherapy plus ipilimumab. V usage is TRBV30 and J usage is TRBJ2-3; the match to TRBD2 covers 11 bases. In DNA, the CDR3 is TGTGCCTGGAGTTTAGCGGGAGGGCGCCGGGATACGCAGTATTTT. It encodes CAWSLAGGRRDTQYF.